This is a list of T cell receptor beta chains from one sample in a study of beta chain features in type 1 diabetes. The repertoire was sequenced with immunoSEQ multiplex PCR; TCRdb's copy has only in-frame clones and lacks some. The profile shows 250,000 to 300,000 clones, under 8.5% of them singletons. Sequences were obtained from central memory CD4+ T cells from blood. These receptors were collected from a woman aged 18-35 years in good health. Each CDR3 is given with its conserved first and last residue. A D gene is named only where the DNA matches it firmly. Size tells how often a clone was seen (once, few, many) or the class of an expanded clone, and some rows leave it out.

clone_size d_call j_call v_call cdr3_nt cdr3_aa
few TRBD1 TRBJ2-7 TRBV19 TGTGCCAGTAGTAGAATGGGACAGAGCTCCTACGAGCAGTACTTC CASSRMGQSSYEQYF
. TRBD2 TRBJ2-1 TRBV4-3 TGCGCCAGCAGCCAGGGAGTAGCGGGGGGCTCCCCCAATGAGCAGTTCTTC CASSQGVAGGSPNEQFF
. . TRBJ2-2 TRBV7-7 TGTGCCAGCAGCTTAGAGGGATTGGGCACCGGGGAGCTGTTTTTT CASSLEGLGTGELFF
. . TRBJ1-2 TRBV5-6 TGTGCCAGCAGCTTGTCCCGGATGGGCTACACCTTC CASSLSRMGYTF
few TRBD1 TRBJ1-5 TRBV5-4 TGTGCCAGCAGCTTGCGTAGGGACAGGGCGGGTCAGCCCCAGCATTTT CASSLRRDRAGQPQHF
. . TRBJ2-3 TRBV7-9 TGTGCCAGCAGCTTAGACGGCGGGGCAGATACGCAGTATTTT CASSLDGGADTQYF
few TRBD2 TRBJ2-5 TRBV7-2 TGTGCCAGCACCTCGAGACTAGCGGCACAAGAGACCCAGTACTTC CASTSRLAAQETQYF
many . TRBJ2-1 TRBV23-1 TGCGCCAACCAGGACAGAGCGAGGCACAATGAGCAGTTCTTC CANQDRARHNEQFF
. . TRBJ2-1 TRBV18 TGTGCCAGCTCACCCCCGGGGAGCTCCTACAATGAGCAGTTCTTC CASSPPGSSYNEQFF
. . TRBJ2-2 TRBV9 TGTGCCAGCAGCGGTGGGGCTAAAAACACCGGGGAGCTGTTTTTT CASSGGAKNTGELFF
. TRBD2 TRBJ2-5 TRBV29-1 TGCAGCGTTGTGGCTAGCGGACAAGAGACCCAGTACTTC CSVVASGQETQYF